This TCR beta chain stems from a study of blood T cell repertoires in COVID-19. Study-wide context: COVID-19 samples from acute and convalescent phases originated in the United States, Italy and Spain. From T cells, B-cell-depleted T cells, or PBMCs came the material, which was cDNA or gDNA.

This clone was seen only once. Original processing methods: Scientists estimated how many nucleated cells there were by amplifying reference gene primers. The protocol was immunoSEQ multiplex PCR, while the TCRdb copy is restricted to in-frame clones and leaves out a portion. V and J calls and clone size are as listed in that table; D and trimming were resolved from the DNA. Of about 73,000 clones in the sample, around 83% were seen once. There are 16 residues in the CDR3. The V gene lost 0 bases and the J gene lost 1 base, with 9 bases spanning the gap. The sequencing input was peripheral blood. The receptor was derived from a woman aged 55 to 70 with acute or convalescent COVID-19. The rearrangement uses TRBV23-1 and TRBJ2-2; D unclear. TRBV23-1 carries the ORF label, with uncertain function. CDR3 loop: CASSQSCGWNTGELFF. DNA for the CDR3: TGCGCCAGCAGTCAATCCTGCGGATGGAACACCGGGGAGCTGTTTTTT.